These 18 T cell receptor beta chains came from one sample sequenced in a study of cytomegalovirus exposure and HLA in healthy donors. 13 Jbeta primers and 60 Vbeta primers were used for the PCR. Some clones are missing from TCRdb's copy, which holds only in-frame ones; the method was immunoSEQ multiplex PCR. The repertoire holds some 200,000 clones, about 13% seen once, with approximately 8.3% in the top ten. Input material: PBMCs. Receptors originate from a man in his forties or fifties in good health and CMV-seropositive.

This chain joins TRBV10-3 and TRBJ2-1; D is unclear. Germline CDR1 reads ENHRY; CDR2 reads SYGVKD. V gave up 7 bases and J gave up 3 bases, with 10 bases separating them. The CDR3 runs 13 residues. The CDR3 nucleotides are TGTGCCATCACCGGTCCGGGCTACAATGAGCAGTTCTTC. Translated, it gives CAITGPGYNEQFF.

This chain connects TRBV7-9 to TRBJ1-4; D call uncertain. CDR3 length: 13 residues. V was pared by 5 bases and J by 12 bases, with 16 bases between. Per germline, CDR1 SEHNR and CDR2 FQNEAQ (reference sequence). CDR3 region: CASSRSGSGELFF. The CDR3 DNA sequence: TGTGCCAGCAGCCGATCCGGGAGTGGGGAACTGTTTTTT. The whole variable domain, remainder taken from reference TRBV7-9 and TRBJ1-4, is DTGVSQNPRHKITKRGQNVTFRCDPISEHNRLYWYRQTLGQGPEFLTYFQNEAQLEKSRLLSDRFSAERPKGSFSTLEIQRTEQGDSAMYLCASSRSGSGELFFGSGTQLSVL.

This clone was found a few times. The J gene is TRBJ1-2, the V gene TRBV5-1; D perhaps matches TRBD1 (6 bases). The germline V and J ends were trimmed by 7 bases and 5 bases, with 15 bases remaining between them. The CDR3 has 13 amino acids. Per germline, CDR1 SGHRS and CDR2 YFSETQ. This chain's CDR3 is CASGVQGVYGYTF. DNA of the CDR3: TGCGCCAGCGGAGTACAGGGAGTATATGGCTACACCTTC.

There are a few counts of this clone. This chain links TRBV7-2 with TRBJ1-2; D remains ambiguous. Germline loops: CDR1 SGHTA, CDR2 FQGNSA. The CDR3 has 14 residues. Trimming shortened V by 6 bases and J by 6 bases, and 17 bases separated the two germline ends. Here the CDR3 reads CASSDYAVNHGYTF. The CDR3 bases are TGTGCCAGCAGTGATTACGCGGTGAATCATGGCTACACCTTC.

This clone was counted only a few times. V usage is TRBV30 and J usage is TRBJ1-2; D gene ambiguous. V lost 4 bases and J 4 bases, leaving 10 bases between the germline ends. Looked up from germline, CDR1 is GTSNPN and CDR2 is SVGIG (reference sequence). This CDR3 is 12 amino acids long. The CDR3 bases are TGTGCCTGGAATTCGGGGATCTATGGCTACACCTTC. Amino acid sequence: CAWNSGIYGYTF.

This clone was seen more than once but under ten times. CDR3 region: CASSPGTSGPRETQYF. The DNA for the CDR3 is TGTGCCAGCAGCCCCGGGACTAGCGGCCCACGAGAGACCCAGTACTTC. V and J are TRBV5-6 and TRBJ2-5, with TRBD2 identical over 11 bases. Germline V CDR1 and CDR2: SGHDT, YYEEEE. The trim removed 4 bases at V and 4 bases at J, leaving 9 bases unmatched. The CDR3 totals 16 residues.

The CDR3: CASSEFGPGGEKLFF. The CDR3 nucleotides are TGTGCCAGCAGCGAATTCGGGCCCGGGGGTGAAAAACTGTTTTTT. The gene calls are TRBV27 and TRBJ1-4; maybe TRBD1 (5 bases). The germline V and J ends were trimmed by 6 bases and 7 bases, with 18 bases remaining between them. CDR1 is MNHEY and CDR2 is SMNVEV in the germline V gene (reference sequence). The CDR3 sequence is 15 residues long.

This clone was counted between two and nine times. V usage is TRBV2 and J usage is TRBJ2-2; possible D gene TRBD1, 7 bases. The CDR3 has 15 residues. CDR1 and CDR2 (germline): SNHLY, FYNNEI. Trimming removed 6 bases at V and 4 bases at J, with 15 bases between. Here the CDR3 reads CASRVGGGGTGELFF. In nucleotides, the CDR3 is TGTGCCAGCAGGGTTGGAGGGGGCGGCACCGGGGAGCTGTTTTTT. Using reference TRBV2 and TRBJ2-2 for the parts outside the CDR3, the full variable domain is EPEVTQTPSHQVTQMGQEVILRCVPISNHLYFYWYRQILGQKVEFLVSFYNNEISEKSEIFDDQFSVERPDGSNFTLKIRSTKLEDSAMYFCASRVGGGGTGELFFGEGSRLTVL.

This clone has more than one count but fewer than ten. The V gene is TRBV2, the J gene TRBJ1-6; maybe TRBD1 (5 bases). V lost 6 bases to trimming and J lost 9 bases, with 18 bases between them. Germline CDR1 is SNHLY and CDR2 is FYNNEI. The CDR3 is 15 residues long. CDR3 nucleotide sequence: TGTGCCAGCAGACCCGGACAAGCCCCTTTTTCACCCCTCCACTTT. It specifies CASRPGQAPFSPLHF.

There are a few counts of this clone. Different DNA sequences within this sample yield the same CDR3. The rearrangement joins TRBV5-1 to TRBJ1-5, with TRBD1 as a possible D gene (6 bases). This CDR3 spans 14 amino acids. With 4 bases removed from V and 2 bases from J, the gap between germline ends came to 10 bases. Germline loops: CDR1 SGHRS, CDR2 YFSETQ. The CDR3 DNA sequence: TGCGCCAGCAGCGAGGGGGGGGGCAATCAGCCCCAGCATTTT. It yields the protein CASSEGGGNQPQHF.

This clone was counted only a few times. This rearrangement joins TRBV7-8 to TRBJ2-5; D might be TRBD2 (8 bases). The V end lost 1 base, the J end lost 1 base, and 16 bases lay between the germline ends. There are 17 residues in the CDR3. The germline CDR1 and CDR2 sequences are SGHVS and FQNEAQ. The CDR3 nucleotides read TGTGCCAGCAGCTTAGAGGGGGCTAGCGGGTCCCAAGAGACCCAGTACTTC. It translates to CASSLEGASGSQETQYF. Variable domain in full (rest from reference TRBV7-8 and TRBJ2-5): GAGVSQSPRYKVAKRGQDVALRCDPISGHVSLFWYQQALGQGPEFLTYFQNEAQLDKSGLPSDRFFAERPEGSVSTLKIQRTQQEDSAVYLCASSLEGASGSQETQYFGPGTRLLVL.

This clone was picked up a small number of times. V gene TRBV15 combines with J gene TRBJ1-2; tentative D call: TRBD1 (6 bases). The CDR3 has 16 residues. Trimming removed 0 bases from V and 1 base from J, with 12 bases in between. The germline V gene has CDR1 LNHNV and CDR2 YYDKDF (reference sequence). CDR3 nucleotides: TGTGCCACCAGCAGAGACCTGGACAGATTTAACTATGGCTACACCTTC. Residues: CATSRDLDRFNYGYTF.

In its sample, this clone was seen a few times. In DNA, the CDR3 is TGTGCCAGCAGCTTAGGGTTTAGCGGGGCGGAGACCCAGTACTTC. This encodes CASSLGFSGAETQYF. The chain has TRBV13 and TRBJ2-5; 8 positions agree with TRBD2. CDR1 and CDR2 (germline): PRHDT, FYEKMQ (reference sequence). Trimming removed 0 bases from V and 5 bases from J; junction bases left unmatched: 5. This CDR3 region has 15 residues.

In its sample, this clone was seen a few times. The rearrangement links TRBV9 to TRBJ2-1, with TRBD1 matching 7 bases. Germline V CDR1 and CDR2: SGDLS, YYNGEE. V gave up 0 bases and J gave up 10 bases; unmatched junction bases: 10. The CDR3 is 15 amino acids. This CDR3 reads CASSVGGGPLEEQFF. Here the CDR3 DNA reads TGTGCCAGCAGCGTAGGAGGGGGCCCTTTAGAAGAGCAGTTCTTC.

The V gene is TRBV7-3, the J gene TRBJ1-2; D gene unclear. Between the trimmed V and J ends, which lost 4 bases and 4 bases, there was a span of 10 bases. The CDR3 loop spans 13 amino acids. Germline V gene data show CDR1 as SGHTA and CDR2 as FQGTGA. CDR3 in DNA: TGTGCCAGCAGCTCCGACGGGATCTATGGCTACACCTTC. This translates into CASSSDGIYGYTF.

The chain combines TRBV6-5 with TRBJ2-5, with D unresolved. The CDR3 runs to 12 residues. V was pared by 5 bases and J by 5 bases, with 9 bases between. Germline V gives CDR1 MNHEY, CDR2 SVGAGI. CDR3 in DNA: TGTGCCAGCAGTCCCCGCCGGGAGACCCAGTACTTC. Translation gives CASSPRRETQYF.

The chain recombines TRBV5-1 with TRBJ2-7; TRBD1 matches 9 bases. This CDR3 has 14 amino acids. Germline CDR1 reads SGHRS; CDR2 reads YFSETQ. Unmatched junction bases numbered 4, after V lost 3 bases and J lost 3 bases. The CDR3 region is CASSSNRGHYEQYF. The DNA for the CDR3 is TGCGCCAGCAGCTCTAACAGGGGGCACTACGAGCAGTACTTC.

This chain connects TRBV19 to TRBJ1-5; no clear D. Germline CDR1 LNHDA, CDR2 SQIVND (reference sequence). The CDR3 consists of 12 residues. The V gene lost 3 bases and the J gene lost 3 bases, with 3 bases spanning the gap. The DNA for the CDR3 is TGTGCCAGTAGTATTAACAATCAGCCCCAGCATTTT. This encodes CASSINNQPQHF.